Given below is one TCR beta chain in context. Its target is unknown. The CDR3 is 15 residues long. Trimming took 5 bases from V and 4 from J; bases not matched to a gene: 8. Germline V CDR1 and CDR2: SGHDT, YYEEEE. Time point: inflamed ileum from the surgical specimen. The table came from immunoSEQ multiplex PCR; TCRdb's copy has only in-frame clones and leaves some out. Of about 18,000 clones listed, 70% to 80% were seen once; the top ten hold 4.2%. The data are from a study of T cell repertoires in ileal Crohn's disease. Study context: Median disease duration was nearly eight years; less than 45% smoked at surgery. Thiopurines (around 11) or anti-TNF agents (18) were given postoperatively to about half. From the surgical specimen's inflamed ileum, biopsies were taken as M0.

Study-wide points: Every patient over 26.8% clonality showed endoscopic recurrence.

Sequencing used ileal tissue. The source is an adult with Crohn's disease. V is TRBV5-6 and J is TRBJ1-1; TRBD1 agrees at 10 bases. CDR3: CASSFGWTGGTEAFF. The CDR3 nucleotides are TGTGCCAGCAGTTTTGGTTGGACAGGGGGCACTGAAGCTTTCTTT.